One sample yielded the 31 T cell receptor beta chains listed below, sequenced in a study of Tregs in tolerant kidney transplant recipients. TCRdb keeps only in-frame clones here, not all; method: immunoSEQ multiplex PCR. The listing contains under 40,000 clones. The starting material was CD8+ T cells from blood, obtained before the transplant. The receptors derive from a human donor who received a combined kidney and bone marrow transplant.

As concerns this clone: Read sequence stops 3 residues before the CDR3 end, and the germline J gene provides the missing end. V gene TRBV5-4 combines with J gene TRBJ1-1; D perhaps matches TRBD1 (5 bases). CDR3 length: 15 amino acids. Germline assignment: CDR1 SGHNT and CDR2 YYREEE (reference sequence). The ends were cut back, 0 bases at V and 4 bases at J, with 13 bases in the middle. CDR3 DNA, as far as it was read: TGTGCCAGCAGCTTGGTAGGAGGGGATGGCACTGAA. Protein product: CASSLVGGDGTE. The whole CDR3 protein is CASSLVGGDGTEAFF. The entire variable domain, with the rest obtained from reference TRBV5-4 and TRBJ1-1, is as follows: ETGVTQSPTHLIKTRGQQVTLRCSSQSGHNTVSWYQQALGQGPQFIFQYYREEENGRGNFPPRFSGLQFPNYSSELNVNALELDDSALYLCASSLVGGDGTEAFFGQGTRLTVV.

On this clone itself: Read coverage stops 3 residues before the CDR3 terminus; the germline J gene supplies the remainder. V is TRBV7-9 and J is TRBJ2-1, with a tentative D call TRBD2 (6 bases). Trimming left V 11 bases short and J 6 bases short, with 14 bases between. CDR1 is SEHNR and CDR2 is FQNEAQ in the germline V gene (reference sequence). The CDR3 is 12 amino acids. The part of the CDR3 DNA that was read is TGTGCCTGGGGACTTTCCCTCAATGAG. This sequence encodes CAWGLSLNE. The whole CDR3 sequence reads CAWGLSLNEQFF.

The CDR3 sequence is CARSLSPSSEGYEQYF. CDR3 DNA, as far as it was read: TGTGCCAGAAGCTTGTCGCCATCTTCGGAAGGGTACGAG. This chain links TRBV5-3 with TRBJ2-7; D remains unclear. The CDR3 end lies 3 residues beyond the end of the read and is filled in from the germline J gene. TRBV5-3 is labeled an ORF, and its function is uncertain. With 1 base removed from V and 4 bases from J, the gap between germline ends came to 18 bases. The CDR3 consists of 16 residues.

A word on this clone: The read gets to within 3 residues of the CDR3 end, and the germline J gene fills in the rest. V gene TRBV10-1 combines with J gene TRBJ2-2; 9 bases line up with TRBD2. V was pared by 6 bases and J by 5 bases, with 7 bases of the junction left unmatched. The CDR3 covers 15 residues. Germline V gives CDR1 WNHNN, CDR2 SYGVQD (reference sequence). The sequenced CDR3 bases are TGCGCCAGCAGGGCCGGGACTAGCTCGACCGGGGAG. This gives the protein CASRAGTSSTGE. The complete CDR3 protein is CASRAGTSSTGELFF.

With respect to this clone: From the germline J gene comes the end of the CDR3, since the read stops 3 residues before it. The chain has TRBV29-1 and TRBJ2-5; 9 nucleotides agree with TRBD2. The length of the CDR3 is 17 residues. Trimming took 3 bases from V and 4 from J; bases not matched to a gene: 15. Germline V gives CDR1 SQVTM, CDR2 ANQGSEA. CDR3 region: CSVDSYSGRRAGETQYF. The part of the CDR3 DNA that was read is TGCAGCGTTGATTCATACAGCGGGAGGAGGGCAGGAGAGACC. Supplemented by reference TRBV29-1 and TRBJ2-5, the full variable domain reads SAVISQKPSRDICQRGTSLTIQCQVDSQVTMMFWYRQQPGQSLTLIATANQGSEATYESGFVIDKFPISRPNLTFSTLTVSNMSPEDSSIYLCSVDSYSGRRAGETQYFGPGTRLLVL.

With respect to this clone: The read terminates 3 residues ahead of where the CDR3 ends, so the germline J gene completes it. The genes are TRBV20-1 and TRBJ2-3; 11 bases align to TRBD2. The CDR3 totals 17 residues. Unmatched junction bases numbered 6, after V lost 1 base and J lost 0 bases. Germline V gene sequence: CDR1 DFQATT, CDR2 SNEGSKA (reference sequence). The CDR3 region is CSARVASGRRSTDTQYF. CDR3 bases read: TGCAGTGCTAGAGTGGCTAGCGGGAGGAGAAGCACAGATACG.

This clone is labeled medium-sized based on frequency. Read coverage stops 3 residues before the CDR3 terminus; the germline J gene supplies the remainder. The chain carries TRBV15 and TRBJ2-1; 7 bases fit TRBD2. V lost 5 bases and J lost 5; bases outside the gene matches: 15. Germline-derived CDR1 and CDR2 are LNHNV and YYDKDF (reference sequence). This CDR3 comprises 17 residues. CDR3 amino acids: CATSSPTGGAGHNEQFF. The sequenced CDR3 bases are TGTGCCACCAGCTCTCCCACGGGGGGAGCGGGGCACAATGAG.

In the case of this clone: With the read ending 3 residues before the CDR3 end, the germline J gene is used to fill in that end. The chain employs TRBV6-2 or TRBV6-3 and TRBJ2-7; TRBD2 agrees at 11 bases. Trimming cost V 6 bases and J 5 bases; bases outside gene matches: 12. Germline-derived CDR1 and CDR2 are MNHEY and SVGEGT. The CDR3 is 16 amino acids. The sequenced part of the CDR3 DNA is TGTGCCAGCAGAGAACTTCGACTAGCGGGAATCCACGAG. Its protein product is CASRELRLAGIHE. The entire CDR3 protein is CASRELRLAGIHEQYF.

For this clone: The read falls 3 residues short of the CDR3 end, and the missing part is taken from the germline J gene. The chain couples TRBV30 to TRBJ2-1; TRBD1 agrees at 10 bases. The CDR3 loop spans 14 amino acids. Trimming took 4 bases from V and 3 from J; bases not matched to a gene: 3. Germline loops: CDR1 GTSNPN, CDR2 SVGIG (reference sequence). The sequenced part of the CDR3 DNA is TGTGCCTGGAATGACAGGGGGCTCTACAATGAG. Its translation is CAWNDRGLYNE. The entire CDR3 protein is CAWNDRGLYNEQFF.

On this clone itself: The CDR3 end is not reached by the read, which stops 3 residues before it; the germline J gene fills it in. The rearrangement uses TRBV30 and TRBJ2-2; perhaps TRBD2 as D (5 bases). This CDR3 is built from 14 residues. CDR1 and CDR2 (germline): GTSNPN, SVGIG (reference sequence). V dropped 4 bases and J dropped 2 bases, with 11 bases sitting between them. The CDR3 reads CAWIGLNNTGELFF. Incomplete CDR3 DNA: TGTGCCTGGATAGGACTCAATAACACCGGGGAG.

With respect to this clone: The CDR3 end lies 3 residues beyond the end of the read and is filled in from the germline J gene. The chain combines TRBV10-2 with TRBJ1-2, with 7 bases fitting TRBD1. The germline CDR1 and CDR2 sequences are WSHSY and SAAADI. V shed 4 bases, J shed 6 bases, and the junction held 8 bases outside the gene matches. This CDR3 spans 14 amino acids. The sequenced CDR3 bases are TGCGCCAGCAGTGGCCCAAAGACAGGGAATGGC. Translated: CASSGPKTGNG. From start to end, the CDR3 is CASSGPKTGNGYTF.

To note about this clone: The read is 3 residues too short to cover the CDR3 end, so that end is filled in from the germline J gene. The chain has TRBV7-2 and TRBJ2-2; no definite D call. The V gene lost 5 bases and the J gene lost 4 bases, with 11 bases spanning the gap. The CDR3 length is 14 residues. In germline, CDR1 is SGHTA, CDR2 FQGNSA. The CDR3: CASSLLYGTGELFF. The sequenced part of the CDR3 DNA is TGTGCCAGCAGCCTCCTCTATGGCACCGGGGAG. Full variable domain (outside the CDR3, taken from reference TRBV7-2 and TRBJ2-2): GAGVSQSPSNKVTEKGKDVELRCDPISGHTALYWYRQSLGQGLEFLIYFQGNSAPDKSGLPSDRFSAERTGGSVSTLTIQRTQQEDSAVYLCASSLLYGTGELFFGEGSRLTVL.

About this clone: Read data end 3 residues before the CDR3 end; the end is taken from the germline J gene. V gene TRBV7-7 combines with J gene TRBJ2-2; D might be TRBD1 (6 bases). This CDR3 is built from 14 residues. Trimming left V 5 bases short and J 5 bases short, with 12 bases between. The germline gives CDR1 SSHAT, CDR2 FNYEAQ (reference sequence). This chain's CDR3 is CASSPEGETGELFF. Incomplete CDR3 DNA: TGTGCCAGCAGCCCTGAGGGGGAAACCGGGGAG.

Comment on this clone: The read halts 3 residues ahead of the CDR3 end, with the missing end drawn from the germline J gene. The chain couples TRBV7-9 to TRBJ2-7, with TRBD1 identical over 8 bases. The CDR3 is 14 amino acids. CDR1 and CDR2 from the germline V gene are SEHNR and FQNEAQ (reference sequence). The V segment lost 5 bases and the J segment 6 bases; nucleotides outside the gene matches: 9. The CDR3: CASSNWTGRSEQYF. The sequenced CDR3 bases are TGTGCCAGCAGCAACTGGACAGGGAGGAGCGAG.

With respect to this clone: The read ends 3 residues shy of where the CDR3 ends; the end is completed using the germline J gene. The chain carries TRBV7-8 and TRBJ2-3; maybe TRBD2 (6 bases). This CDR3 is built from 15 residues. CDR1 and CDR2 from the germline V gene are SGHVS and FQNEAQ. V gave up 4 bases and J gave up 4 bases, with 15 bases separating them. The covered CDR3 bases are TGTGCCAGCAGCTCCCCGGGGGTAAGACCAGATACG. Translating gives CASSSPGVRPDT. The CDR3 in full is CASSSPGVRPDTQYF.

As regards this clone: Read data end 3 residues before the CDR3 end; the end is taken from the germline J gene. The V and J genes are TRBV6-2 or TRBV6-3 and TRBJ2-7; 12 nucleotides line up with TRBD1. There are 15 residues in the CDR3. Per the germline V gene, CDR1 is MNHEY and CDR2 is SVGEGT. V trimming: 6 bases; J trimming: 1 base; junction bases outside the gene matches: 4. The CDR3 reads CASSSGQGASYEQYF. Incomplete CDR3 DNA: TGTGCCAGCAGCTCGGGACAGGGGGCGTCCTACGAG.

As concerns this clone: The CDR3 end lies 3 residues beyond the end of the read and is filled in from the germline J gene. This chain connects TRBV18 to TRBJ2-1; TRBD2 agrees at 12 bases. Germline V gene sequence: CDR1 KGHSH, CDR2 LQKENI. V was pared by 4 bases and J by 6 bases, with 13 bases of the junction left unmatched. The CDR3 has 18 amino acids. The CDR3 bases that were read are TGTGCCAGCTCACTACTCGTAGGACTAGCGGGAACCTCCAATGAG. Its translation: CASSLLVGLAGTSNE. The whole CDR3 region reads CASSLLVGLAGTSNEQFF.

As regards this clone: The read ends 3 residues early relative to the CDR3; the germline J gene fills the gap. This sequence joins TRBV19 and TRBJ2-1, with 9 bases aligning to TRBD1. V was pared by 10 bases and J by 7 bases, with 11 bases of the junction left unmatched. The germline gives CDR1 LNHDA, CDR2 SQIVND (reference sequence). This CDR3 is built from 14 residues. Here the CDR3 reads CATKGQGWTNEQFF. The covered CDR3 bases are TGTGCCACTAAGGGACAGGGTTGGACTAATGAG.

This CDR3 is CSARDEALQETQYF. The sequenced part of the CDR3 DNA is TGCAGTGCTAGAGATGAGGCATTACAAGAGACC. The genes are TRBV20-1 and TRBJ2-5, with unresolved D. The sequenced fragment ends 3 residues before the CDR3 boundary, so the rest is inferred from the germline J gene. The V end lost 0 bases, the J end lost 2 bases, and 10 bases lay between the germline ends. The germline gives CDR1 DFQATT, CDR2 SNEGSKA (reference sequence). This CDR3 has 14 amino acids.

This clone is medium-sized (0.01 to 0.1%) by frequency. The junction and the germline gene differ at one end; a read error may be behind it. The read terminates 3 residues before the CDR3 end, so the remaining end is supplied by the germline J gene. The genes are TRBV7-7 and TRBJ2-7, with 9 nucleotides matching TRBD1. The CDR3 length is 15 residues. The germline gives CDR1 SSHAT, CDR2 FNYEAQ (reference sequence). The CDR3 bases that were read are TGTGCTAGCAGCCCCGGGACAGGGAGCTCCTACGAG. Translating gives CASSPGTGSSYE. The whole CDR3 sequence is CASSPGTGSSYEQYF.

Details on this clone: The sequence runs out 3 residues before the end of the CDR3; the remainder is reconstructed from the germline J gene. The genes are TRBV29-1 and TRBJ2-7; D gene unclear. The CDR3 is made up of 14 amino acids. Germline CDR1 and CDR2: SQVTM and ANQGSEA. Trimming removed 6 bases at V and 2 bases at J, with 17 bases between. CDR3 DNA (partial): TGCAGCGTATACGATGGTGACATTCCCTACGAG. This codes for CSVYDGDIPYE. The CDR3 in its entirety is CSVYDGDIPYEQYF.

Worth noting for this clone: Coverage ceases 3 residues before the CDR3 finishes, and the germline J gene fills in the end. The V and J genes are TRBV23-1 and TRBJ2-7; no clear D. TRBV23-1 is an ORF for which the function is uncertain. Trimming stripped 8 bases from V and 6 bases from J, with 14 bases between. There are 12 residues in the CDR3. CDR3 sequence reads: CASETPTSEQYF. CDR3 bases read: TGCGCCAGCGAAACCCCGACATCCGAG.

Notes on this clone: The sequence runs out 3 residues before the end of the CDR3; the remainder is reconstructed from the germline J gene. The chain recombines TRBV11-1 with TRBJ2-7; TRBD1 matches 7 bases. This CDR3 is built from 15 residues. Germline V gene data show CDR1 as SGHAT and CDR2 as FQDESV (reference sequence). V gave up 3 bases and J gave up 2 bases; unmatched junction bases: 7. CDR3 protein: CASSFSDRATYEQYF. CDR3 DNA (partial): TGTGCCAGCAGCTTTAGCGACAGGGCCACCTACGAG.

Worth noting for this clone: The read gets to within 3 residues of the CDR3 end, and the germline J gene fills in the rest. The chain employs TRBV6-2 or TRBV6-3 and TRBJ1-1; tentatively, D is TRBD1 (5 bases). Germline loops: CDR1 MNHEY, CDR2 SVGEGT. This CDR3 is built from 12 residues. CDR3 DNA, as far as it was read: TGTGCCAGCAGGATACCAGGGAGTGGA. This codes for CASRIPGSG. In full, the CDR3 reads CASRIPGSGAFF.

As to this clone: Sequencing ends 3 residues short of the CDR3 end; the germline J gene provides the rest. This chain links TRBV19 with TRBJ1-5, with no clear D. The germline CDR1 and CDR2 sequences are LNHDA and SQIVND (reference sequence). V was pared by 7 bases and J by 0 bases, with 13 bases between. The CDR3 contains 15 residues. Incomplete CDR3 DNA: TGTGCCAGTATCCTTTCAGCGGCTAGCAATCAGCCC. As protein: CASILSAASNQP. The CDR3, in full, reads CASILSAASNQPQHF.

In regard to this clone: The read stops 3 residues short of the end of the CDR3; the missing end is completed from the germline J gene. The rearrangement joins TRBV5-1 to TRBJ1-5; 9 bases line up with TRBD1. CDR3 length: 15 amino acids. Germline CDR1 reads SGHRS; CDR2 reads YFSETQ. J was trimmed by 1 base and V by 4 bases; bases with no gene match: 3. The CDR3 DNA, read in part, is TGCGCCAGCAGCCCGGGACAGGGAAGCAATCAGCCC. This sequence encodes CASSPGQGSNQP. The full-length CDR3 reads as CASSPGQGSNQPQHF.

Concerning this clone itself: The CDR3 end lies 3 residues beyond the end of the read and is filled in from the germline J gene. The rearrangement links TRBV19 to TRBJ1-2; weak D call: TRBD1 (5 bases). The CDR3 runs to 15 residues. From germline, CDR1 is LNHDA and CDR2 SQIVND (reference sequence). CDR3 in amino acids: CASAWDWGRKDGYTF. The DNA read from the CDR3 is TGTGCCAGTGCTTGGGATTGGGGCAGAAAGGACGGC.

With respect to this clone: The CDR3 goes on 3 residues after the read ends, and that part is filled in from the germline J gene. The chain joins TRBV12-3 or TRBV12-4 to TRBJ2-7; D might be TRBD1 (5 bases). Trimming took off 5 bases at V and 5 bases at J, with 10 bases between the two ends. CDR3 length: 12 residues. The DNA read from the CDR3 is TGTGCCAGCAGTCCGACAGCTCACGAG. It translates to CASSPTAHE. The CDR3 in full is CASSPTAHEQYF.

Comment on this clone: The CDR3 extends 3 residues past the end of the read, so its final part is completed from the germline J gene. The gene calls are TRBV13 and TRBJ2-7; TRBD1 matches at 8 bases. The junction had 9 bases not matched to a gene; V was cut back by 4 bases and J by 1 base. This CDR3 spans 16 amino acids. Germline values: CDR1 PRHDT, CDR2 FYEKMQ (reference sequence). CDR3 in amino acids: CASSSPGTGHSYEQYF. The DNA read from the CDR3 is TGTGCCAGCAGCTCACCCGGGACAGGACATTCCTACGAG.

The part of the CDR3 DNA that was read is TGTGCCAGCAGCTTACTGCCGGGTACCTACGAG. It encodes CASSLLPGTYE. The full CDR3 is CASSLLPGTYEQYF. The V gene is TRBV7-2, the J gene TRBJ2-7, with unresolved D. The DNA ends 3 residues before the CDR3 does, and the rest of the CDR3 is filled in from the germline J gene. Germline V gene sequence: CDR1 SGHTA, CDR2 FQGNSA. The CDR3 consists of 14 residues. V gave up 2 bases and J gave up 2 bases, with 10 bases separating them.

Points on this clone: The read finishes 3 residues shy of the CDR3 end, and the germline J gene is used to complete it. The chain is built from TRBV20-1 and TRBJ2-5, with 8 bases fitting TRBD2. V lost 4 bases, J lost 2 bases, and 12 bases stayed unmatched. CDR3 length equals 16 residues. CDR1 is DFQATT, CDR2 SNEGSKA, per germline (reference sequence). Partial CDR3 DNA: TGCAGTGCTATAACTAGCGGAACCCGTTGGCAAGAGACC. It specifies CSAITSGTRWQET. The full CDR3 is CSAITSGTRWQETQYF.